The clone carrying this TCR beta chain was picked up many times. No antigen is known for it. This specimen belongs to a study of neurological immune-mediated disorders. General observations from the study: None of the CDR3 amino acid sequences of expanded clones were shared across subjects, and this suggested private repertoires in all groups.

V was pared by 8 bases and J by 0 bases, with 5 bases between. Looked up from germline, CDR1 is SNHLY and CDR2 is FYNNEI. This CDR3 is 13 amino acids long. The unsorted libraries had their origin in 2 million PBMCs stored at -80 C. By 5'RACE with 10-nucleotide random UMIs, the cDNA was made. The yield of each sequencing run was over 200 million TCR-beta sequences from 15-18 subjects. TCRdb analysed the 5' RACE reads with MiXCR anew, one entry per CDR3 protein. The data show fewer than 30,000 distinct CDR3 sequences, with roughly 13% seen just once and approximately 16% held by the top ten. The sequencing sample was made of PBMCs. The V call is TRBV2, the J call TRBJ2-6; unclear D gene. This receptor was obtained from a woman between 40 and 55 years old with HTLV-1-associated myelopathy (HAM/TSP). The CDR3 region is CASSNSGANVLTF. The CDR3 DNA sequence: TGTGCCAGCTCGAACTCTGGGGCCAACGTCCTGACTTTC.